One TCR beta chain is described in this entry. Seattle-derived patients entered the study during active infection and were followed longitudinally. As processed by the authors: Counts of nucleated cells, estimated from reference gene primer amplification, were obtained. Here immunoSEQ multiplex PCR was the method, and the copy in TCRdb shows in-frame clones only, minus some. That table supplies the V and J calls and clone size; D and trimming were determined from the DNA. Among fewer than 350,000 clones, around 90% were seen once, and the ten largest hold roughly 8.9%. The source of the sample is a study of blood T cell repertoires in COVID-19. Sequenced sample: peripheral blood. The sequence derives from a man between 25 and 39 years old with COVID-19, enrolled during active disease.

The CDR3 sequence: CASSKAGRGTDTQYF. Written as DNA, the CDR3 is TGCGCCAGCAGTAAGGCGGGGAGAGGCACAGATACGCAGTATTTT. V is TRBV4-1 and J is TRBJ2-3; TRBD2 might be the D (6 bases). V lost 6 bases and J lost 1, with 14 bases in between. The CDR3 sequence is 15 residues long. CDR1 MGHRA and CDR2 YSYEKL come from the germline V gene.